Each of the 17 T cell receptor beta chains below was sequenced from the same sample in a study of blood T cell repertoires in COVID-19. Only in-frame clones appear in the TCRdb table, and some are missing; sequencing was by immunoSEQ multiplex PCR. This sample has about 370,000 clones, with 80% to 90% found just once. Specimen: PBMCs or T cells enriched from blood (not recorded which). These receptors were obtained from a man aged 18 to 29 who had recovered from COVID-19.

CDR3 amino acids: CASSLLTLENPRRDRETSGNTIYF. As DNA, the CDR3 is TGTGCCAGCAGCCTTCTGACATTAGAGAACCCTAGAAGGGACAGGGAGACGTCTGGAAACACCATATATTTT. The chain has TRBV3-1 (or the pseudogene TRBV3-2) and TRBJ1-3; 9 nucleotides line up with TRBD1. Germline values: CDR1 LGHDT, CDR2 YNNKEL (reference sequence). The V gene end was trimmed by 4 bases and the J gene end by 1 base; junction bases not matched to a gene: 29. The CDR3 length is 24 residues.

The chain combines TRBV7-6 with TRBJ2-1; no clear D gene. The germline gives CDR1 SGHVS, CDR2 FNYEAQ. V dropped 2 bases and J dropped 8 bases, with 13 bases sitting between them. The CDR3 spans 14 residues. The CDR3 bases are TGTGCCAGCAGCTTACCAGTTCCTAGTTATGAGCAGTTCTTC. It yields the protein CASSLPVPSYEQFF.

The chain employs TRBV7-3 and TRBJ2-5; 14 bases are a match to TRBD2. This CDR3 is built from 16 residues. The germline V gene has CDR1 SGHTA and CDR2 FQGTGA. V dropped 3 bases and J dropped 1; count of bases not matched to a gene: 1. CDR3 DNA: TGTGCCAGCAGCTTTGGACTAGCGGGGGGCCAAGAGACCCAGTACTTC. Protein: CASSFGLAGGQETQYF.

V gene TRBV9 combines with J gene TRBJ2-7, with 7 bases matching TRBD1. The CDR3 spans 16 residues. The germline gives CDR1 SGDLS, CDR2 YYNGEE. J was trimmed by 4 bases and V by 0 bases; bases with no gene match: 10. The CDR3 DNA sequence: TGTGCCAGCAGCGTAGCTGGTGGGCAGGGGGTGTACGAGCAGTACTTC. Amino acid sequence: CASSVAGGQGVYEQYF.

The genes are TRBV12-5 and TRBJ1-2; 7 nucleotides align to TRBD1. V shed 4 bases and J 7 bases; nucleotides not matched to a gene: 12. Germline CDR1 reads LGHNT; CDR2 reads FRNRAP. The CDR3 totals 15 residues. In nucleotides, the CDR3 is TGTGCTAGTGGTTCGTCAGGGGGTAACTTTTTTGGCTACACCTTC. Translation: CASGSSGGNFFGYTF.

The V gene is TRBV2, the J gene TRBJ1-5, with a tentative D call TRBD1 (5 bases). The V and J ends lost 2 bases and 8 bases respectively, with 16 bases between them. This CDR3 region has 15 residues. From germline, CDR1 is SNHLY and CDR2 FYNNEI. The chain's CDR3 is CASSELGQGLEPQHF. The CDR3 DNA sequence: TGTGCCAGCAGTGAATTAGGGCAGGGCTTGGAGCCCCAGCATTTT.

V gene TRBV19 combines with J gene TRBJ1-1; D remains unclear. The CDR3 is 14 amino acids. V was trimmed by 4 bases and J by 0 bases, leaving 9 bases between them. Germline V CDR1 and CDR2: LNHDA, SQIVND (reference sequence). CDR3 DNA: TGTGCCAGTAGTACCCCCCCGGTGAACACTGAAGCTTTCTTT. Translating gives CASSTPPVNTEAFF.

As DNA, the CDR3 is TGCAGTGCTAGTCCCGGTGGTTATAGCAATCAGCCCCAGCATTTT. This codes for CSASPGGYSNQPQHF. This chain connects TRBV20-1 to TRBJ1-5; no definite D call. Trimming left V 3 bases short and J 0 bases short, with 12 bases between. This CDR3 comprises 15 residues. In germline, CDR1 is DFQATT, CDR2 SNEGSKA (reference sequence).

The V and J genes are TRBV3-1 (or the pseudogene TRBV3-2) and TRBJ1-5; no clear D gene. The germline V gene has CDR1 LGHDT and CDR2 YNNKEL (reference sequence). The CDR3 totals 15 residues. Trimming shortened V by 1 base and J by 7 bases, and 14 bases separated the two germline ends. DNA for the CDR3: TGTGCCAGCAGCCAAGGTCGGGGTCCGGAGCAGCCCCAGCATTTT. Translating gives CASSQGRGPEQPQHF.

The V gene is TRBV2, the J gene TRBJ2-3; TRBD2 matches 14 bases. Germline CDR1 is SNHLY and CDR2 is FYNNEI. The CDR3 runs to 15 residues. V was pared by 5 bases and J by 4 bases, with 2 bases of the junction left unmatched. CDR3 protein: CASSTTSGGADTQYF. CDR3 bases: TGTGCCAGCAGTACGACTAGCGGGGGGGCAGATACGCAGTATTTT.

CDR3 in amino acids: CASSLGDRPYGYTF. The DNA for the CDR3 is TGTGCCAGCAGTTTGGGGGACAGACCTTATGGCTACACCTTC. This sequence joins TRBV28 and TRBJ1-2; 7 nucleotides match TRBD1. Germline CDR1 is MDHEN and CDR2 is SYDVKM. This CDR3 comprises 14 residues. Germline trimming cut 3 bases from V and 5 bases from J; bases unmatched to any gene: 6.

The chain carries TRBV7-9 and TRBJ2-1, with a tentative D call TRBD1 (6 bases). The CDR3 is made up of 16 amino acids. CDR1 is SEHNR, CDR2 FQNEAQ, per germline (reference sequence). The V end lost 6 bases, the J end lost 4 bases, and 19 bases lay between the germline ends. CDR3 amino acids: CASRIGVGTTYNEQFF. The CDR3 DNA reads as TGTGCCAGCAGAATAGGAGTCGGGACAACTTACAATGAGCAGTTCTTC.

This chain links TRBV7-9 with TRBJ2-3; TRBD1 or TRBD2 may be the D gene (5 bases each). The V and J ends lost 5 bases and 4 bases respectively, with 10 bases between them. Germline CDR1 is SEHNR and CDR2 is FQNEAQ (reference sequence). There are 13 residues in the CDR3. CDR3 protein: CASSLEGSDTQYF. CDR3 coding DNA: TGTGCCAGCAGCCTAGAGGGGTCAGATACGCAGTATTTT.

This chain uses TRBV2 with TRBJ1-5, with D perhaps TRBD1 (6 bases). Per germline, CDR1 SNHLY and CDR2 FYNNEI. V shed 7 bases and J shed 2 bases, with 9 bases lying between them. The CDR3 sequence is 13 residues long. The CDR3 loop is CASKQGGNQPQHF. In DNA, the CDR3 is TGTGCCAGCAAACAGGGCGGCAATCAGCCCCAGCATTTT.

The chain is built from TRBV4-1 and TRBJ1-1, with D uncertain. CDR3 size: 16 residues. Trimming stripped 2 bases from V and 3 bases from J, with 16 bases between. The germline gives CDR1 MGHRA, CDR2 YSYEKL. The CDR3 DNA follows: TGCGCCAGCAGCCAAAGCGGCACCGCGGGGTACACTGAAGCTTTCTTT. Protein product: CASSQSGTAGYTEAFF.

The chain recombines TRBV28 with TRBJ2-3, with a possible D match to TRBD2 (6 bases). The CDR3 is 14 residues long. Germline CDR1 is MDHEN and CDR2 is SYDVKM. With 3 bases removed from V and 3 bases from J, the gap between germline ends came to 10 bases. DNA of the CDR3: TGTGCCAGCAGTTTTCCGGGAGAGACAGATACGCAGTATTTT. Amino acid sequence: CASSFPGETDTQYF.

The genes are TRBV27 and TRBJ2-7; a possible D gene is TRBD2 (6 bases). The V and J ends lost 3 bases and 5 bases respectively, with 11 bases between them. The CDR3 sequence is 13 residues long. Looked up from germline, CDR1 is MNHEY and CDR2 is SMNVEV (reference sequence). The CDR3 nucleotides are TGTGCCAGCAGTTTGAGGAGGGACCACGAGCAGTACTTC. Encoded protein: CASSLRRDHEQYF.